Listed here are 5 T cell receptor beta chains from one sample, sequenced in a study of cytomegalovirus exposure and HLA in healthy donors. It was with 60 Vbeta and 13 Jbeta primers that the PCR ran. Only in-frame clones appear in the TCRdb table, and some are missing; sequencing was by immunoSEQ multiplex PCR. This table has 150,000 to 200,000 clones, approximately 83% appearing once. The sequencing input was PBMCs. These receptors came from a man aged 18 to 29 in good health and CMV-seropositive.

V is TRBV2 and J is TRBJ2-7; tentative D call: TRBD2 (5 bases). The CDR3 has 14 residues. Germline assignment: CDR1 SNHLY and CDR2 FYNNEI. Trimming stripped 7 bases from V and 6 bases from J, with 19 bases between. The CDR3 reads CASKEAFLPGEQYF. The CDR3 DNA sequence: TGTGCCAGCAAGGAGGCTTTTCTTCCTGGCGAGCAGTACTTC.

The rearrangement uses TRBV14 and TRBJ2-7; 7 bases line up with TRBD1. The CDR3 runs 17 residues. Trimming removed 1 base from V and 3 bases from J; junction bases left unmatched: 12. The germline gives CDR1 SGHDN, CDR2 FVKESK. In DNA form, the CDR3 reads TGTGCCAGCAGCCAAGGACCCGAGGGGGCGATATACTACGAGCAGTACTTC. Its translation is CASSQGPEGAIYYEQYF.

The chain uses TRBV5-1 and TRBJ2-7; a weak D match, TRBD1 (7 bases). V was clipped by 4 bases and J by 3 bases, with 14 bases between them. The CDR3 covers 14 residues. Germline loops: CDR1 SGHRS, CDR2 YFSETQ. In DNA form, the CDR3 reads TGCGCCAGCAGCGAGGACAGGAGGGTCTACGAGCAGTACTTC. Translating it yields CASSEDRRVYEQYF.

This rearrangement joins TRBV10-1 to TRBJ1-2; D gene ambiguous. The CDR3 length is 13 residues. V lost 0 bases, J lost 4 bases, and 6 bases lay in between. The germline V gene encodes CDR1 WNHNN and CDR2 SYGVQD (reference sequence). The CDR3 loop reads CASSESVSYGYTF. CDR3 DNA sequence: TGCGCCAGCAGTGAGTCGGTCAGCTATGGCTACACCTTC.

This chain uses TRBV5-1 with TRBJ2-1; 9 nucleotides match TRBD1. This CDR3 spans 13 amino acids. Trimming took 5 bases from V and 3 from J; bases not matched to a gene: 0. Germline CDR1 and CDR2: SGHRS and YFSETQ. CDR3 DNA: TGCGCCAGCAGGGGACAGGGCTACAATGAGCAGTTCTTC. Its protein product is CASRGQGYNEQFF.